Sequencing of this TCR beta chain was carried out in a study of breast tumors, draining lymph nodes, adjacent tissues. TCRdb processed the multiplex PCR reads anew with MiXCR; each CDR3 protein has one entry. The sample has some 97,000 distinct CDR3 sequences, 21% seen once; the top ten hold roughly 1.2%. The sample holds many counts of this clonotype. Its antigen is not identified. Germline CDR1 DFQATT, CDR2 SNEGSKA (reference sequence). The CDR3 covers 15 residues. V was trimmed by 6 bases and J by 5 bases, leaving 17 bases between them. Samples came from axillary lymph nodes draining the breast cancer. Study-wide findings and caveats: Luminal-like breast cancer showed significantly greater tumor-nontumor repertoire similarity than basal-like breast cancer did.

The sample taken for sequencing was axillary lymph node tissue. V usage is TRBV20-1 and J usage is TRBJ1-6, with unresolved D. This sequence was found in a female donor with breast cancer. Some clones in this sample may be carry-over from other donors' samples. CDR3 DNA: TGCAGTGCCACGCCAGAGGGAGGGAATAATTCACCCCTCCACTTT. This encodes CSATPEGGNNSPLHF.